These 13 T cell receptor beta chains share one sample of origin, sequenced in a study of OX40 agonist ivuxolimab in advanced cancers. Repertoires were generated with immunoSEQ multiplex PCR, while TCRdb's copy carries only in-frame clones and drops some. In the table there are around 33,000 clones, roughly 87% of which are singletons. The sequenced sample was CD4+ or CD8+ T cells sorted from blood, obtained in a trial of the OX40 agonist ivuxolimab. All receptors come from an adult with an advanced solid tumor such as melanoma, head and neck, liver or kidney cancer.

The rearrangement joins TRBV6-6 to TRBJ2-2; D not certain. The germline V gene encodes CDR1 MNHNY and CDR2 SVGAGI (reference sequence). This CDR3 region has 12 residues. V dropped 3 bases and J dropped 2 bases, with 1 base sitting between them. The CDR3 bases are TGTGCCAGCAGTTATAACACCGGGGAGCTGTTTTTT. Its translation is CASSYNTGELFF.

This clone has more than one count but fewer than ten. The genes are TRBV7-9 and TRBJ2-1; 12 bases line up with TRBD2. This CDR3 region has 15 residues. In germline, CDR1 is SEHNR, CDR2 FQNEAQ (reference sequence). The V gene end was trimmed by 5 bases and the J gene end by 7 bases; junction bases not matched to a gene: 6. The CDR3 coding sequence is TGTGCCAGCAGCCCTCAGGGACTAGCGGGTAATGAGCAGTTCTTC. It is translated as CASSPQGLAGNEQFF.

This chain connects TRBV9 to TRBJ2-5; D is undetermined. CDR1 is SGDLS, CDR2 YYNGEE, per germline. The germline V and J ends were trimmed by 4 bases and 6 bases, with 22 bases remaining between them. The CDR3 loop spans 16 amino acids. CDR3 DNA: TGTGCCAGCAGCCCGTATTCCGACAACACCAAGAAGACCCAGTACTTC. Its protein is CASSPYSDNTKKTQYF.

V is TRBV5-5 and J is TRBJ1-1; D gene uncertain. The CDR3 runs to 15 residues. Germline loops: CDR1 SGHKS, CDR2 YYEKEE (reference sequence). V gave up 2 bases and J gave up 0 bases, with 11 bases separating them. The CDR3 region is CASSFSVQVNTEAFF. The CDR3 DNA reads as TGTGCCAGCAGCTTTAGTGTCCAGGTGAACACTGAAGCTTTCTTT. Looking up the rest from reference TRBV5-5 and TRBJ1-1 gives the full variable domain: DAGVTQSPTHLIKTRGQQVTLRCSPISGHKSVSWYQQVLGQGPQFIFQYYEKEERGRGNFPDRFSARQFPNYSSELNVNALLLGDSALYLCASSFSVQVNTEAFFGQGTRLTVV.

This rearrangement joins TRBV5-1 to TRBJ2-7; tentative D call: TRBD2 (5 bases). The CDR3 totals 15 residues. Per the germline V gene, CDR1 is SGHRS and CDR2 is YFSETQ. V lost 4 bases and J 0 bases, leaving 14 bases between the germline ends. For the CDR3, the DNA is TGCGCCAGCAGCGAACGGGGAATGAGCTCCTACGAGCAGTACTTC. Encoded protein: CASSERGMSSYEQYF.

The rearrangement uses TRBV27 and TRBJ2-7; 11 bases agree with TRBD2. Germline-derived CDR1 and CDR2 are MNHEY and SMNVEV (reference sequence). Trimming took 5 bases from V and 3 from J; bases not matched to a gene: 3. This CDR3 comprises 14 residues. The CDR3 coding sequence is TGTGCCAGCAGTGTAGCGGGAGGGGGCTACGAGCAGTACTTC. The encoded protein is CASSVAGGGYEQYF.

Sample share makes this clone medium-sized. The V and J genes are TRBV28 and TRBJ1-2; 10 positions agree with TRBD1. The CDR3 runs 16 residues. Germline loops: CDR1 MDHEN, CDR2 SYDVKM. The V and J ends lost 4 bases and 4 bases, in that order; junction bases with no gene match: 9. The CDR3 DNA sequence: TGTGCCAGCAGTTCGCGGGGGACAGGGGCTCCCTATGGCTACACCTTC. Translating gives CASSSRGTGAPYGYTF.

The chain combines TRBV19 with TRBJ1-3; 9 bases match TRBD1. The CDR3 is made up of 13 amino acids. Losses at the gene ends were 9 bases for V and 8 bases for J; bases not matched to a gene: 8. Germline V lookup: CDR1 LNHDA, CDR2 SQIVND (reference sequence). The CDR3 reads CASRDRDRYTIYF. The CDR3 nucleotides are TGTGCCAGCCGGGACAGGGACCGATACACCATATATTTT.

This chain connects TRBV9 to TRBJ2-3; TRBD2 aligns across 9 bases. CDR1 and CDR2 (germline): SGDLS, YYNGEE. The CDR3 length is 17 residues. With V trimmed by 5 bases and J by 2 bases, 12 bases remained unmatched. In nucleotides, the CDR3 is TGTGCCAGCAGTCGTAGGGGATTAGCGGGAGCCACAGATACGCAGTATTTT. Amino acids: CASSRRGLAGATDTQYF.

This clone showed up just once. The chain carries TRBV7-8 and TRBJ2-7; TRBD2 matches 11 bases. V lost 2 bases, J lost 3 bases, and 3 bases stayed unmatched. This CDR3 is 15 amino acids long. Germline CDR1 reads SGHVS; CDR2 reads FQNEAQ. The CDR3 nucleotides read TGTGCCAGCAGCTTATTTACTAGCGGGAGCTACGAGCAGTACTTC. Translation gives CASSLFTSGSYEQYF. The full variable domain, in which reference TRBV7-8 and TRBJ2-7 provide the parts outside the CDR3, is GAGVSQSPRYKVAKRGQDVALRCDPISGHVSLFWYQQALGQGPEFLTYFQNEAQLDKSGLPSDRFFAERPEGSVSTLKIQRTQQEDSAVYLCASSLFTSGSYEQYFGPGTRLTVT.

V usage is TRBV28 and J usage is TRBJ2-7; 11 positions agree with TRBD2. The CDR3 runs 16 residues. Germline V gene data show CDR1 as MDHEN and CDR2 as SYDVKM. V lost 2 bases and J lost 1; bases outside the gene matches: 4. DNA of the CDR3: TGTGCCAGCAGTTTAGATGGGACTAGCGGTTCCTACGAGCAGTACTTC. It encodes CASSLDGTSGSYEQYF. Full variable domain (outside the CDR3, taken from reference TRBV28 and TRBJ2-7): DVKVTQSSRYLVKRTGEKVFLECVQDMDHENMFWYRQDPGLGLRLIYFSYDVKMKEKGDIPEGYSVSREKKERFSLILESASTNQTSMYLCASSLDGTSGSYEQYFGPGTRLTVT.

The V call is TRBV25-1, the J call TRBJ2-2, with a tentative D call TRBD2 (5 bases). V dropped 3 bases and J dropped 4 bases, with 12 bases sitting between them. Germline assignment: CDR1 MGHDK and CDR2 SYGVNS. The CDR3 consists of 15 residues. In DNA, the CDR3 is TGTGCCAGCAGTGATGCTAGCCTTCTCACCGGGGAGCTGTTTTTT. Its translation: CASSDASLLTGELFF.

The rearrangement uses TRBV6-5 and TRBJ1-1, with unresolved D. The CDR3 sequence is 15 residues long. CDR1 and CDR2 from the germline V gene are MNHEY and SVGAGI. V lost 1 base, J lost 1 base, and 10 bases lay in between. The CDR3 bases are TGTGCCAGCAGTTACTTCGGTGGCAGGAACACTGAAGCTTTCTTT. Translation gives CASSYFGGRNTEAFF.